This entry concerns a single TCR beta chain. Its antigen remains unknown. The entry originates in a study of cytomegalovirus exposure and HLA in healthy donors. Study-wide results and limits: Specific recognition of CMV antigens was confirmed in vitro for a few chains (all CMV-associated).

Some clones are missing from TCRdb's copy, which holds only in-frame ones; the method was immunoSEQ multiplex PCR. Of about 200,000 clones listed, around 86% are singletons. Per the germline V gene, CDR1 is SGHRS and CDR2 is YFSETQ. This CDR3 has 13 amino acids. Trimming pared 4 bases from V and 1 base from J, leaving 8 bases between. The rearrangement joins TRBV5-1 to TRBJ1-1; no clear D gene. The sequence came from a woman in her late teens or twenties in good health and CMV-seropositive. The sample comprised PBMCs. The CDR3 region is CASSPGKNTEAFF. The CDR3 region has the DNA TGCGCCAGCAGCCCGGGGAAGAACACTGAAGCTTTCTTT.